A single sample gave rise to the 20 T cell receptor beta chains below, sequenced in a study of shared clonotypes between healthy human individuals. Sequencing was performed with immunoSEQ multiplex PCR; in TCRdb, only in-frame clones are kept and a portion is missing. This table holds under 2,000,000 clones, approximately 95% found once. Naive CD8 isolation took CD45RO-negative cells positively selected for CCR7 and excluded terminally differentiated effector memory CD45RA+ cells. Input material: naive CD8+ T cells sorted from blood. These TCRs come from a man aged 18 to 29 in good health.

The rearrangement uses TRBV7-8 and TRBJ2-7; 8 bases match TRBD1. This CDR3 contains 12 residues. In germline, CDR1 is SGHVS, CDR2 FQNEAQ. The V gene end was trimmed by 8 bases and the J gene end by 3 bases; junction bases not matched to a gene: 3. The CDR3 here is CASRQGSYEQYF. Here the CDR3 DNA reads TGTGCCAGCCGACAGGGGAGCTACGAGCAGTACTTC. The full variable domain, its missing parts supplied by reference TRBV7-8 and TRBJ2-7, is GAGVSQSPRYKVAKRGQDVALRCDPISGHVSLFWYQQALGQGPEFLTYFQNEAQLDKSGLPSDRFFAERPEGSVSTLKIQRTQQEDSAVYLCASRQGSYEQYFGPGTRLTVT.

The count of this clone is one. This chain links TRBV7-6 with TRBJ1-4; TRBD1 is a possible D gene (5 bases). This CDR3 is 13 amino acids long. Trimming pared 1 base from V and 7 bases from J, leaving 7 bases between. CDR1 is SGHVS and CDR2 is FNYEAQ in the germline V gene. Here the CDR3 DNA reads TGTGCCAGCAGCTTAGAGGACACTGAAAAACTGTTTTTT. Translation gives CASSLEDTEKLFF.

This chain connects TRBV19 to TRBJ1-6, with 7 bases aligning to TRBD1. Unmatched junction bases numbered 6, after V lost 3 bases and J lost 10 bases. From germline, CDR1 is LNHDA and CDR2 SQIVND (reference sequence). The length of the CDR3 is 14 residues. CDR3 nucleotides: TGTGCCAGTAGTATTGAGGGGGCAGGATCACCCCTCCACTTT. As protein: CASSIEGAGSPLHF.

CDR3 nucleotides: TGTGCCAGCAGCTTTACAGGGGAATACGAGCAGTACTTC. Amino acids: CASSFTGEYEQYF. The V call is TRBV13, the J call TRBJ2-7; 7 nucleotides align to TRBD1. Per the germline V gene, CDR1 is PRHDT and CDR2 is FYEKMQ (reference sequence). The trim removed 3 bases at V and 4 bases at J, leaving 3 bases unmatched. The CDR3 is made up of 13 amino acids.

The chain employs TRBV7-9 and TRBJ1-2; D is unclear. Germline V gene sequence: CDR1 SEHNR, CDR2 FQNEAQ (reference sequence). The CDR3 runs to 13 residues. Deletions cut 5 bases from V and 8 bases from J, with 15 bases between. This CDR3 reads CASSLPLGQGYTF. Here the CDR3 DNA reads TGTGCCAGCAGCCTCCCCCTAGGGCAAGGCTACACCTTC.

CDR3 sequence (DNA): TGTGCCAGCAGCTTAGCTGAGAAGTACGAGCAGTACTTC. Encoded protein: CASSLAEKYEQYF. The chain uses TRBV7-6 and TRBJ2-7; D uncertain. The CDR3 covers 13 residues. Germline lookup yields CDR1 SGHVS and CDR2 FNYEAQ. The V end was cut by 0 bases, the J end by 4 bases, with 7 bases between.

This clone was counted once. The chain joins TRBV4-1 to TRBJ1-4; no firm D call. Germline values: CDR1 MGHRA, CDR2 YSYEKL. Trimming pared 0 bases from V and 7 bases from J, leaving 9 bases between. The CDR3 totals 14 residues. This CDR3 reads CASSQEATVEKLFF. The CDR3 coding sequence is TGCGCCAGCAGCCAAGAGGCGACTGTTGAAAAACTGTTTTTT.

This chain links TRBV27 with TRBJ2-1; 7 nucleotides agree with TRBD2. J was trimmed by 8 bases and V by 1 base; bases with no gene match: 8. The CDR3 has 15 amino acids. From germline, CDR1 is MNHEY and CDR2 SMNVEV (reference sequence). CDR3 bases: TGTGCCAGCAGTTTATTGGGGGGGTTGGTGGATGAGCAGTTCTTC. Its protein product is CASSLLGGLVDEQFF.

The J gene is TRBJ2-1, the V gene TRBV27; 14 bases map to TRBD2. This CDR3 region has 17 residues. The V gene end was trimmed by 3 bases and the J gene end by 7 bases; junction bases not matched to a gene: 8. Germline V gene data show CDR1 as MNHEY and CDR2 as SMNVEV (reference sequence). The CDR3 DNA sequence: TGTGCCAGCAGTTTCTCGGGACTAGCGGGAGTTTGGAATGAGCAGTTCTTC. It yields the protein CASSFSGLAGVWNEQFF.

This chain uses TRBV30 with TRBJ1-2, with a possible D match to TRBD1 (5 bases). The germline gives CDR1 GTSNPN, CDR2 SVGIG (reference sequence). The CDR3 covers 13 residues. Trimming took off 4 bases at V and 5 bases at J, with 14 bases between the two ends. The CDR3 reads CAWTGSSAYGYTF. DNA of the CDR3: TGTGCCTGGACAGGGAGCAGCGCGTATGGCTACACCTTC.

The chain couples TRBV11-2 to TRBJ2-2, with no clear D. Germline assignment: CDR1 SGHAT and CDR2 FQNNGV. Trimming took off 2 bases at V and 3 bases at J, with 7 bases between the two ends. The CDR3 consists of 14 residues. The DNA of the CDR3 is TGTGCCAGCAGCTTATCGCCCGACACCGGGGAGCTGTTTTTT. Translated: CASSLSPDTGELFF.

This chain uses TRBV18 with TRBJ1-2; unclear D gene. Deletions cut 0 bases from V and 3 bases from J, with 11 bases between. This CDR3 is built from 15 residues. CDR1 is KGHSH, CDR2 LQKENI, per germline. The DNA of the CDR3 is TGTGCCAGCTCACCACCGAGGGAAGTGGACTATGGCTACACCTTC. This translates into CASSPPREVDYGYTF.

V usage is TRBV27 and J usage is TRBJ1-2; perhaps TRBD1 as D (5 bases). V lost 3 bases, J lost 4 bases, and 30 bases lay in between. Looked up from germline, CDR1 is MNHEY and CDR2 is SMNVEV (reference sequence). The CDR3 contains 20 residues. CDR3 sequence reads: CASSFIATGDLGSIFYGYTF. The CDR3 DNA reads TGTGCCAGCAGTTTTATTGCCACCGGGGACCTAGGGTCCATTTTCTATGGCTACACCTTC.

The table lists this clone with a count of one. The rearrangement joins TRBV6-1 to TRBJ2-1; D call uncertain. Germline-derived CDR1 and CDR2 are MNHNS and SASEGT. V lost 4 bases to trimming and J lost 6 bases, with 10 bases between them. The CDR3 totals 13 residues. CDR3 region: CASSATVLNEQFF. Here the CDR3 DNA reads TGTGCCAGCAGTGCTACTGTCCTCAATGAGCAGTTCTTC.

The CDR3 nucleotides read TGCAGCGTTGATGGCGGGAGAATGAAGACCCAGTACTTC. This gives the protein CSVDGGRMKTQYF. The chain has TRBV29-1 and TRBJ2-5, with 7 bases lining up with TRBD2. The CDR3 contains 13 residues. J gave up 6 bases and V 3 bases, and 7 bases lay outside the gene matches. Germline loops: CDR1 SQVTM, CDR2 ANQGSEA. Complete variable domain (other parts from reference TRBV29-1 and TRBJ2-5): SAVISQKPSRDICQRGTSLTIQCQVDSQVTMMFWYRQQPGQSLTLIATANQGSEATYESGFVIDKFPISRPNLTFSTLTVSNMSPEDSSIYLCSVDGGRMKTQYFGPGTRLLVL.

The chain is built from TRBV7-2 and TRBJ2-3; 8 positions match TRBD1. The J segment lost 6 bases and the V segment lost 0 bases, leaving 8 bases of the junction unmatched. This CDR3 spans 16 amino acids. CDR1 and CDR2 (germline): SGHTA, FQGNSA. The CDR3 loop reads CASSLALRTGRDTQYF. The CDR3 DNA is TGTGCCAGCAGCTTAGCCCTTCGGACAGGGAGGGATACGCAGTATTTT. Drawing the rest from reference TRBV7-2 and TRBJ2-3, the complete variable domain is GAGVSQSPSNKVTEKGKDVELRCDPISGHTALYWYRQSLGQGLEFLIYFQGNSAPDKSGLPSDRFSAERTGGSVSTLTIQRTQQEDSAVYLCASSLALRTGRDTQYFGPGTRLTVL.

The chain is built from TRBV6-5 and TRBJ2-1; 13 bases agree with TRBD2. Losses at the gene ends were 4 bases for V and 9 bases for J; bases not matched to a gene: 3. Germline V lookup: CDR1 MNHEY, CDR2 SVGAGI. This CDR3 has 14 residues. CDR3 coding DNA: TGTGCCAGCAGTTTTAGGACTAGCGGGAGTGAGCAGTTCTTC. Its translation is CASSFRTSGSEQFF.

The chain joins TRBV5-6 to TRBJ1-1; no clear D. The CDR3 is 15 amino acids. V shed 0 bases and J shed 0 bases, with 9 bases lying between them. Germline V lookup: CDR1 SGHDT, CDR2 YYEEEE. The CDR3 spells CASSLAWQMNTEAFF. CDR3 nucleotides: TGTGCCAGCAGCTTGGCCTGGCAGATGAACACTGAAGCTTTCTTT.

The chain couples TRBV4-1 to TRBJ2-7; D possibly matches TRBD1 or TRBD2 (6 bases each). Between the trimmed V and J ends, which lost 1 base and 3 bases, there was a span of 19 bases. The CDR3 is made up of 17 amino acids. In germline, CDR1 is MGHRA, CDR2 YSYEKL. The CDR3 spells CASSQVMGGQTLYEQYF. As DNA, the CDR3 is TGCGCCAGCAGCCAAGTTATGGGGGGACAAACCCTCTACGAGCAGTACTTC.

This chain joins TRBV9 and TRBJ2-3, with 8 nucleotides matching TRBD2. CDR1 and CDR2 (germline): SGDLS, YYNGEE. J was trimmed by 1 base and V by 3 bases; bases with no gene match: 4. This CDR3 contains 15 residues. DNA of the CDR3: TGTGCCAGCAGCGAAAGCGGGGGACGCACAGATACGCAGTATTTT. Amino acid sequence: CASSESGGRTDTQYF. The full variable domain, its missing parts supplied by reference TRBV9 and TRBJ2-3, is DSGVTQTPKHLITATGQRVTLRCSPRSGDLSVYWYQQSLDQGLQFLIQYYNGEERAKGNILERFSAQQFPDLHSELNLSSLELGDSALYFCASSESGGRTDTQYFGPGTRLTVL.